The 14 T cell receptor beta chains below all came from one sample that was sequenced in a study of T cells in localized non-small cell lung cancer. The table came from immunoSEQ multiplex PCR; TCRdb's copy has only in-frame clones and leaves some out. This sample yields fewer than 100,000 clones, of which 70% to 90% are seen a single time; approximately 9.6% belongs to the top ten. The starting material was peripheral blood, obtained before any cancer treatment. The receptors here all came from a female donor older than 55 with stage I lung adenocarcinoma.

V and J are TRBV7-2 and TRBJ1-6; D gene ambiguous. V lost 1 base and J 10 bases, leaving 17 bases between the germline ends. The length of the CDR3 is 16 residues. The germline gives CDR1 SGHTA, CDR2 FQGNSA. The CDR3 region is CASSLDAGRVGSPLHF. The CDR3 nucleotides are TGTGCCAGCAGCTTAGATGCGGGGAGGGTAGGGTCACCCCTCCACTTT. Full variable domain (rest looked up from reference TRBV7-2 and TRBJ1-6): GAGVSQSPSNKVTEKGKDVELRCDPISGHTALYWYRQSLGQGLEFLIYFQGNSAPDKSGLPSDRFSAERTGGSVSTLTIQRTQQEDSAVYLCASSLDAGRVGSPLHFGNGTRLTVT.

The chain is built from TRBV6-6 and TRBJ1-1; D is possibly TRBD1 (6 bases). CDR3 size: 12 residues. V lost 8 bases, J lost 7 bases, and 14 bases lay in between. Germline lookup yields CDR1 MNHNY and CDR2 SVGAGI (reference sequence). The CDR3, as DNA: TGTGCCAGCCGTAGGGGGTTGGTTGAAGCTTTCTTT. Its translation: CASRRGLVEAFF.

V gene TRBV6-5 combines with J gene TRBJ2-7; 8 bases agree with TRBD2. The germline V gene has CDR1 MNHEY and CDR2 SVGAGI. The V and J ends lost 5 bases and 4 bases, in that order; junction bases with no gene match: 7. The CDR3 sequence is 14 residues long. This CDR3 is CASSDSGELYEQYF. In DNA, the CDR3 is TGTGCCAGCAGTGATAGCGGGGAGCTGTACGAGCAGTACTTC.

The chain couples TRBV19 to TRBJ1-4; 9 nucleotides agree with TRBD1. Germline V gives CDR1 LNHDA, CDR2 SQIVND (reference sequence). The CDR3 sequence is 14 residues long. Germline trimming cut 5 bases from V and 8 bases from J; bases unmatched to any gene: 6. The CDR3 DNA is TGTGCCAGTAGTGCACAGGGGGCGCAGGAAAAACTGTTTTTT. Amino acids: CASSAQGAQEKLFF.

This clone has only a few counts. This chain uses TRBV6-6 with TRBJ2-5; D is unresolved. Germline V gene lookup returns CDR1 MNHNY and CDR2 SVGAGI (reference sequence). V gave up 7 bases and J gave up 2 bases, with 8 bases separating them. The CDR3 runs 12 residues. The CDR3 nucleotides read TGTGCCAGCAACCCTCCTCAAGAGACCCAGTACTTC. Translated: CASNPPQETQYF.

This chain links TRBV6-6 with TRBJ2-7; 11 nucleotides align to TRBD2. The trim removed 2 bases at V and 0 bases at J, leaving 3 bases unmatched. The germline CDR1 and CDR2 sequences are MNHNY and SVGAGI (reference sequence). The CDR3 covers 16 residues. CDR3 coding DNA: TGTGCCAGCAGTTACACTAGCGGGGGTCGCTCCTACGAGCAGTACTTC. Its translation is CASSYTSGGRSYEQYF.

Turning to this clone: Distinct nucleotide sequences in the sample also encode this CDR3. The rearrangement links TRBV9 to TRBJ1-2; TRBD1 matches at 7 bases. V shed 0 bases and J 2 bases; nucleotides not matched to a gene: 1. The CDR3 totals 14 residues. Per germline, CDR1 SGDLS and CDR2 YYNGEE. The CDR3 protein is CASSVGQGNYGYTF. The CDR3 region has the DNA TGTGCCAGCAGCGTAGGACAGGGCAACTATGGCTACACCTTC.

CDR3 DNA: TGTGCCAGCACCCAAGTGTTGAACACCGGGGAGCTGTTTTTT. It encodes CASTQVLNTGELFF. The V gene is TRBV6-5, the J gene TRBJ2-2; D not certain. CDR1 MNHEY and CDR2 SVGAGI come from the germline V gene. V was pared by 7 bases and J by 1 base, with 10 bases between. This CDR3 region has 14 residues.

This chain uses TRBV7-9 with TRBJ2-1, with TRBD2 identical over 8 bases. The CDR3 is 16 amino acids. In germline, CDR1 is SEHNR, CDR2 FQNEAQ (reference sequence). V lost 5 bases, J lost 3 bases, and 9 bases stayed unmatched. CDR3 in DNA: TGTGCCAGCAGCCCGCTACGGGAGGGCCTCTACAATGAGCAGTTCTTC. Protein: CASSPLREGLYNEQFF.

This chain connects TRBV19 to TRBJ2-3; perhaps TRBD2 as D (5 bases). The CDR3 consists of 15 residues. V shed 3 bases and J shed 4 bases, with 14 bases lying between them. CDR1 and CDR2 (germline): LNHDA, SQIVND (reference sequence). Here the CDR3 reads CASSMVASRSDTQYF. CDR3 coding DNA: TGTGCCAGTAGTATGGTTGCTAGCCGGTCAGATACGCAGTATTTT.

J is TRBJ1-6 and V is TRBV7-2; D gene unclear. With 2 bases removed from V and 5 bases from J, the gap between germline ends came to 7 bases. Per the germline V gene, CDR1 is SGHTA and CDR2 is FQGNSA. This CDR3 contains 14 residues. The CDR3 is CASSLRSDNSPLHF. The CDR3 DNA reads as TGTGCCAGCAGCTTAAGAAGCGATAATTCACCCCTCCACTTT.

The chain links TRBV7-6 to TRBJ2-1, with TRBD2 identical over 8 bases. The V gene's germline CDR1 is SGHVS and CDR2 FNYEAQ. V dropped 4 bases and J dropped 8; count of bases not matched to a gene: 10. The CDR3 runs to 15 residues. The DNA for the CDR3 is TGTGCCAGCAGCTCCCCGAGGAGCGGGGGACATGAGCAGTTCTTC. Translation: CASSSPRSGGHEQFF.

The chain's CDR3 is CASSESLSRTDTQYF. The CDR3 coding sequence is TGTGCCAGCAGTGAAAGCTTGTCGCGCACAGATACGCAGTATTTT. This chain links TRBV6-1 with TRBJ2-3; D remains ambiguous. CDR3 length equals 15 residues. Germline CDR1 and CDR2: MNHNS and SASEGT. V gave up 2 bases and J gave up 1 base, with 10 bases separating them.

The chain joins TRBV6-5 to TRBJ1-6, with 9 bases fitting TRBD1. Germline assignment: CDR1 MNHEY and CDR2 SVGAGI. The CDR3 sequence is 15 residues long. Trimming at V came to 3 bases and at J to 8 bases, leaving 5 bases not matched to a gene. Written as DNA, the CDR3 is TGTGCCAGCAGTTATACCCGGACAGGGGATTCACCCCTCCACTTT. Its translation is CASSYTRTGDSPLHF.